These 8 T cell receptor beta chains share one sample of origin, sequenced in a study of T cell repertoires in cytomegalovirus infection. Their recognized antigens are unknown. TCRdb re-analysed the reads in MiXCR, keeping a single row per CDR3 protein. This sample yields about 890,000 distinct CDR3 sequences, of which less than 35% are seen a single time; about 14% belongs to the top ten. The source was cultured CD8+ T cells from PBMCs, collected from culture after CMV antigen stimulation. These receptors were taken from a human donor in good health (CMV status not recorded). Some clones in this sample may be carry-over from other donors' samples.

The chain recombines TRBV7-6 with TRBJ2-2, with 9 bases identical to TRBD1. The CDR3 consists of 14 residues. CDR1 and CDR2 (germline): SGHVS, FNYEAQ. Unmatched junction bases numbered 4, after V lost 5 bases and J lost 6 bases. CDR3 sequence reads: CASSQRTGAGELFF. CDR3 bases: TGTGCCAGCAGCCAGAGGACAGGGGCCGGGGAGCTGTTTTTT. Full variable domain (rest looked up from reference TRBV7-6 and TRBJ2-2): GAGVSQSPRYKVTKRGQDVALRCDPISGHVSLYWYRQALGQGPEFLTYFNYEAQQDKSGLPNDRFSAERPEGSISTLTIQRTEQRDSAMYRCASSQRTGAGELFFGEGSRLTVL.

The rearrangement uses TRBV19 and TRBJ2-2; unclear D gene. CDR3 length: 13 amino acids. V was trimmed by 5 bases and J by 5 bases, leaving 9 bases between them. CDR1 is LNHDA and CDR2 is SQIVND in the germline V gene (reference sequence). The CDR3 protein is CASSWAGTGELFF. CDR3 sequence (DNA): TGTGCCAGTAGTTGGGCCGGGACCGGGGAGCTGTTTTTT. Together with reference TRBV19 and TRBJ2-2, the CDR3 gives the full variable domain: DGGITQSPKYLFRKEGQNVTLSCEQNLNHDAMYWYRQDPGQGLRLIYYSQIVNDFQKGDIAEGYSVSREKKESFPLTVTSAQKNPTAFYLCASSWAGTGELFFGEGSRLTVL.

This chain uses TRBV14 with TRBJ1-2, with D tentatively TRBD1 (6 bases). Deletions cut 0 bases from V and 4 bases from J, with 15 bases between. The CDR3 is 16 amino acids. Germline assignment: CDR1 SGHDN and CDR2 FVKESK. The CDR3 bases are TGTGCCAGCAGCCAAGATATAAGGGGGAGACTCTATGGCTACACCTTC. Translated: CASSQDIRGRLYGYTF.

This chain joins TRBV12-3 or TRBV12-4 and TRBJ1-6; possibly TRBD1 for D (6 bases). With 6 bases removed from V and 8 bases from J, the gap between germline ends came to 17 bases. CDR3 length: 15 amino acids. The CDR3 reads CASSQLGGGYSPLHF. The DNA of the CDR3 is TGTGCCAGCAGCCAACTCGGGGGCGGGTATTCACCCCTCCACTTT.

The chain couples TRBV7-4 to TRBJ1-3; the D is unclear. Germline values: CDR1 SGHVT, CDR2 SQSDAQ. The CDR3 is made up of 16 amino acids. V was cut by 3 bases and J by 3 bases, with 15 bases left in between. Here the CDR3 reads CASSLSWGTDGNTIYF. The CDR3 DNA reads as TGTGCCAGCAGCTTGTCGTGGGGAACCGATGGAAACACCATATATTTT.

The chain joins TRBV25-1 to TRBJ2-1, with 8 bases fitting TRBD2. The CDR3 sequence is 19 residues long. V gave up 4 bases and J gave up 1 base; unmatched junction bases: 15. The germline gives CDR1 MGHDK, CDR2 SYGVNS. The CDR3 here is CASSAPSSGAGGSYNEQFF. CDR3 bases: TGTGCCAGCAGTGCCCCCAGTAGCGGGGCCGGGGGTTCCTACAATGAGCAGTTCTTC.

The CDR3, as DNA: TGCGCCAGCAGCCAAGCAGGGATTGGCACAGATACGCAGTATTTT. It yields the protein CASSQAGIGTDTQYF. The chain carries TRBV4-3 and TRBJ2-3; D may be TRBD1 (5 bases). Germline CDR1 reads LGHNA; CDR2 reads YSLEER. Trimming cost V 1 base and J 1 base, with 9 bases left between them. The CDR3 consists of 15 residues.

As concerns this clonotype: Germline is not matched at one junction end, which may reflect a read error. The chain combines TRBV12-5 with TRBJ2-7, with D uncertain. Per the germline V gene, CDR1 is LGHNT and CDR2 is FRNRAP. The CDR3 totals 12 residues. For the CDR3, the DNA is TGTGTTAGTGGTTCCACCGTCTACGAGCAGTACTTC. Translating gives CVSGSTVYEQYF.